This T cell receptor (beta chain) was retrieved from a study of vaccination effects on CD4 cells after COVID-19. For the study at large: Samples collected post-vaccine were obtained a median of 72 days after the second dose. Study-wide findings and caveats: Late post-vaccination samples showed marked contraction of infection- and vaccine-induced clones.

This clone was recorded only once. Antigen unknown. Using immunoSEQ multiplex PCR, the repertoire was profiled, and TCRdb retains in-frame clones only, with some absent. The data show tens of thousands of clones, less than 85% seen once. The culture ran for about 11 days, and then CD4+ T cells were isolated. Two-dose vaccination with either BNT162b2 or mRNA-1273 was given to the participants. Each culture had half its medium swapped for IL-2 medium on days 3 and 7. The material was CD4+ T cells from PBMCs cultured without peptide, obtained after COVID-19 vaccination. This receptor was identified in a human donor who received a COVID-19 vaccine.

CDR3 nucleotides: TGTGCCAGCAGCGGTATCCTTAGCACAGATACGCAGTATTTT. Encoded protein: CASSGILSTDTQYF. The rearrangement uses TRBV9 and TRBJ2-3; D is unresolved. Germline lookup yields CDR1 SGDLS and CDR2 YYNGEE. There are 14 residues in the CDR3. Trimming removed 3 bases from V and 0 bases from J, with 8 bases in between.